This entry lists 2 T cell receptor beta chains sequenced from one sample in a study of shared clonotypes between healthy human individuals. CD45RO-negative, CCR7-selected cells formed the naive CD8 fraction, which excluded terminally differentiated effector memory CD45RA+ cells. The repertoire was sequenced with immunoSEQ multiplex PCR; TCRdb's copy has only in-frame clones and lacks some. The repertoire has some 2,100,000 clones, around 93% of them found once; the top ten carry about 1.5%. The sequenced sample was naive CD8+ T cells from PBMCs. These receptors were collected from a man younger than 30 in good health. Some clones in this sample may be carry-over from other donors' samples.

The gene calls are TRBV4-3 and TRBJ2-7; D not resolved. The length of the CDR3 is 14 residues. Germline V CDR1 and CDR2: LGHNA, YSLEER. V lost 1 base and J lost 3, with 10 bases in between. The CDR3 DNA sequence: TGCGCCAGCAGCCAAGGAAACGGTTACTACGAGCAGTACTTC. Its protein product is CASSQGNGYYEQYF.

The rearrangement links TRBV5-8 to TRBJ2-7; TRBD2 matches at 12 bases. Germline V CDR1 and CDR2: SGHTS, YDEGEE. The trim removed 3 bases at V and 3 bases at J, leaving 4 bases unmatched. The CDR3 covers 15 residues. CDR3 DNA: TGTGCCAGCAGCTCCTTGGGACTAGCGGGCTACGAGCAGTACTTC. It encodes CASSSLGLAGYEQYF.